The entry below gives a single T cell receptor (beta chain) sequence along with its context. The record originates from a study of T cell changes during pregnancy in multiple sclerosis. The V gene lost 1 base and the J gene lost 3 bases, with 9 bases spanning the gap. This CDR3 comprises 14 residues. Germline V lookup: CDR1 LGHNA, CDR2 YSLEER. Using immunoSEQ multiplex PCR, the repertoire was profiled, and TCRdb retains in-frame clones only, with some absent. The table records roughly 79,000 clones, 93% of them present only once. This sequence joins TRBV4-3 and TRBJ1-1, with a tentative D call TRBD1 (6 bases). The sequence was obtained from a female donor in good health, enrolled as a control in a pregnancy study. The sample consisted of peripheral blood, taken in the second trimester of pregnancy. The CDR3 bases are TGCGCCAGCAGCCAAGGGACAGTGGACACTGAAGCTTTCTTT. Residues: CASSQGTVDTEAFF.